A selection of T cell receptor beta chains follows, all from one sample in a study of blood T cell repertoires in COVID-19. Method: immunoSEQ multiplex PCR; TCRdb's copy keeps in-frame clones and lacks some. The table includes about 120,000 clones, approximately 88% detected once. Input material: peripheral blood. Source of these receptors: a woman in her seventies with acute or convalescent COVID-19. CDR3s include the opening cysteine and the closing phenylalanine or tryptophan. The D gene is left open where the match is weak. Expanded clones are given a class, and other clones once, few, many or no size at all.

d_gene,v_gene,j_gene,abundance,CDR3nt,CDR3aa
NA,TRBV2,TRBJ1-2,NA,TGTGCCAGCAGTCTTTCTGACACAGGTGGCTACACCTTC,CASSLSDTGGYTF
NA,TRBV11-3,TRBJ2-2,NA,TGTGCCAGCAGCCCGCGGACGAACACCGGGGAGCTGTTTTTT,CASSPRTNTGELFF
NA,TRBV6-5,TRBJ2-5,NA,TGTGCCAGCAGTTACACTGCCCAAGAGACCCAGTACTTC,CASSYTAQETQYF
NA,TRBV5-4,TRBJ2-7,NA,TGTGCCAGCAGCCCCCGGGACTCCTCCTACGAGCAGTACTTC,CASSPRDSSYEQYF
TRBD2,TRBV5-5,TRBJ2-1,NA,TGTGCCAGCAGCTTGGCAATAGCGGGAGATGAGCAGTTCTTC,CASSLAIAGDEQFF
TRBD2,TRBV5-4,TRBJ2-3,once,TGTGCCAGCAGCTTTCGACTAGCGGGAGTCACAGATACGCAGTATTTT,CASSFRLAGVTDTQYF
NA,TRBV5-1,TRBJ1-6,NA,TGCGCCAGCAGGCGAGAGGGATCCTATAATTCACCCCTCCACTTT,CASRREGSYNSPLHF
NA,TRBV19,TRBJ1-2,NA,TGTGCCAGTCACAGGGATCCCGTCGGGGGCTACACCTTC,CASHRDPVGGYTF
NA,TRBV12-3/TRBV12-4,TRBJ2-5,NA,TGTGCCAGCAGTTTCACAGGGTCAGAGACCCAGTACTTC,CASSFTGSETQYF
NA,TRBV12-3/TRBV12-4,TRBJ1-2,NA,TGTGCCAGCAGTTTACCGGGGAGCTATGGCTACACCTTC,CASSLPGSYGYTF
TRBD1,TRBV5-1,TRBJ1-2,NA,TGCGCCAGCAGCTGGGGACAGGGAGATGGCTACACCTTC,CASSWGQGDGYTF
NA,TRBV5-1,TRBJ1-1,NA,TGCGCCAGCAGCTTGGAAACGGTCGGGAACACTGAAGCTTTCTTT,CASSLETVGNTEAFF
TRBD2,TRBV27,TRBJ2-5,NA,TGTGCCAGCAGTTTTTCCGGGACTAGCGGGAGGGCTGGAGAGACCCAGTACTTC,CASSFSGTSGRAGETQYF
NA,TRBV5-4,TRBJ1-2,NA,TGTGCCAGCTCCCTCACAGGAGTCAGCTATGGCTACACCTTC,CASSLTGVSYGYTF
TRBD2,TRBV29-1,TRBJ2-2,NA,TGCAGCGTTGTTGGGCATCCTAGCGGTCGCACCGGGGAGCTGTTTTTT,CSVVGHPSGRTGELFF
NA,TRBV21-1,TRBJ2-5,NA,TGTGCCAGCAGCAAAGTTTCCCCGTCCCCGACTAGCGGTTGTCAAGAGACCCAGTACTTC,CASSKVSPSPTSGCQETQYF
NA,TRBV3-1/TRBV3-2,TRBJ1-6,NA,TGTGCCAGCAATTTGCAGCGATCAAATTCACCCCTCCACTTT,CASNLQRSNSPLHF
NA,TRBV7-2,TRBJ1-5,NA,TGTGCCAGCAGCCTTCAGGGGCTTAATAGCAATCAGCCCCAGCATTTT,CASSLQGLNSNQPQHF
NA,TRBV4-1,TRBJ1-5,NA,TGCGCCAGCAGCCAAGTCCTCGGGGGGGCCGATCAGCCCCAGCATTTT,CASSQVLGGADQPQHF
NA,TRBV12-3/TRBV12-4,TRBJ1-1,NA,TGTGCCAGCAGTATGCGGGGGGGGACTGAAGCTTTCTTT,CASSMRGGTEAFF